This T cell receptor (beta chain) was retrieved from a study of blood T cell repertoires in COVID-19. The ends lost 4 bases at V and 3 bases at J; junction bases unmatched: 5. CDR1 and CDR2 from the germline V gene are GTSNPN and SVGIG (reference sequence). The CDR3 contains 14 residues. Per the authors' pipeline: How many nucleated cells were present was estimated from reference gene primer amplification. The repertoire was sequenced with immunoSEQ multiplex PCR; TCRdb's copy has only in-frame clones and lacks some. Clone size and V and J calls were adopted from that table, with D and trimming inferred from the DNA. The repertoire holds more than 90,000 clones, with approximately 81% as singletons.

This receptor was obtained from a woman between 70 and 85 years old with active or convalescent COVID-19. V gene TRBV30 combines with J gene TRBJ2-3; 9 bases align to TRBD1. The specimen was peripheral blood. The CDR3 DNA follows: TGTGCCTGGACGGGACAGGGCAGGACAGATACGCAGTATTTT. It translates to CAWTGQGRTDTQYF.